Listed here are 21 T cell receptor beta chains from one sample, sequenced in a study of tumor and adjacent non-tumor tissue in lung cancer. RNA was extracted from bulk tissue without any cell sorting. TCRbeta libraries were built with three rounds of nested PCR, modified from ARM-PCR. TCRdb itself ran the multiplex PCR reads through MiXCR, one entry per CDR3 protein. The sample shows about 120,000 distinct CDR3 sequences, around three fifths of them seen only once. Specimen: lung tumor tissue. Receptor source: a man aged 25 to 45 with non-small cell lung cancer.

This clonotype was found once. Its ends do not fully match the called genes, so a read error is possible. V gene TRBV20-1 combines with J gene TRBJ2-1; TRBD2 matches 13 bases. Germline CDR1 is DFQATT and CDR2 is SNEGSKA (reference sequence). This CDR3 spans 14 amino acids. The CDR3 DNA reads TGCAGTGCATGGACTAGCGGGGGCTACAATGAACAGTTCTTC. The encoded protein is CSAWTSGGYNEQFF.

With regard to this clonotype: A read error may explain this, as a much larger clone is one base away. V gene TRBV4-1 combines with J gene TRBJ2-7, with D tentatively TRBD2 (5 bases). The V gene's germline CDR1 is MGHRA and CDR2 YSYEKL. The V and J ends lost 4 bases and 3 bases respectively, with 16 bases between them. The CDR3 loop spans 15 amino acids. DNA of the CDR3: TGCGCCAGCAGCCCCGGGAATAGCCTCGGCTACGAGCAGTACTTC. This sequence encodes CASSPGNSLGYEQYF.

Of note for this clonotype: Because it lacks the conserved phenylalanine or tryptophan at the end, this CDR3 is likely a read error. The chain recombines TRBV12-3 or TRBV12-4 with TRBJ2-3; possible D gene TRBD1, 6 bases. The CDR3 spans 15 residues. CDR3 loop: CASSEQGNPIDTQYL. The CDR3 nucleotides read TGTGCCAGCAGTGAACAGGGCAACCCTATAGATACACAGTATCTT.

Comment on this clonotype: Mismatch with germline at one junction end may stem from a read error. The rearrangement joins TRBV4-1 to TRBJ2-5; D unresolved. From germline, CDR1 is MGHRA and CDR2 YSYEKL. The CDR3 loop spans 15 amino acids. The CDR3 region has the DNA TGCGCCAGCAGCCAAGATAGTTTGGGTCAAGAGTCCCAGTATTTC. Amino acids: CASSQDSLGQESQYF.

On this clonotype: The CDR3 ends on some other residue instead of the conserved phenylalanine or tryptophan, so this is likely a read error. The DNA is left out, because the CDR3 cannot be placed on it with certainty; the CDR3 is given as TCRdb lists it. This CDR3 reads CASSSTGVDSPLLY. The chain is built from TRBV7-9 and TRBJ1-6; TRBD1 is the table's D call, not checked against the DNA. CDR1 SEHNR and CDR2 FQNEAQ come from the germline V gene (reference sequence). The CDR3 totals 14 residues, both ends included.

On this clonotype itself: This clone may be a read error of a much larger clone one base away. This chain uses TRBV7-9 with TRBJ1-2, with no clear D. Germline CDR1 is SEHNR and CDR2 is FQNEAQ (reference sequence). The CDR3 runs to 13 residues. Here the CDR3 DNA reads TGTCCCAGCAGCCCGGACTCGAGTGGCGGCTACACCTTC. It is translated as CPSSPDSSGGYTF.

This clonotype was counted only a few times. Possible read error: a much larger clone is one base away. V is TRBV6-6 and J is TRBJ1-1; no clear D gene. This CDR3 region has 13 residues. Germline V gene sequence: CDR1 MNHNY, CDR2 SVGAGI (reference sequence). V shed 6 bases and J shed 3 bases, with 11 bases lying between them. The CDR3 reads CASREQAYTEAFF. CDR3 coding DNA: TGTGCCAGCAGGGAACAAGCCTACACTGAAGCTTTCTTT.

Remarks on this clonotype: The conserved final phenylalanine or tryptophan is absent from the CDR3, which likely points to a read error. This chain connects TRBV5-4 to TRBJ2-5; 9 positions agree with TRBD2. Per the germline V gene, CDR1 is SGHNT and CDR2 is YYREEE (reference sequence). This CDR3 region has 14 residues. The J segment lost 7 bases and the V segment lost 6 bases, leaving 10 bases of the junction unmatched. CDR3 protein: CASIVMTSGGTQYY. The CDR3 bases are TGTGCCAGCATCGTAATGACTAGCGGAGGGACCCAGTACTAC.

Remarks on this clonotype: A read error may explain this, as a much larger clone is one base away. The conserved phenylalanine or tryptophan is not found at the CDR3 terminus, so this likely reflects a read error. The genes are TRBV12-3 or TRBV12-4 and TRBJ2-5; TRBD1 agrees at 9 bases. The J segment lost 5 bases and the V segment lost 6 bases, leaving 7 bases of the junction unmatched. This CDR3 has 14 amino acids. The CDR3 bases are TGTGCCAGCAGGGTGGGACAGGGCTTCGAGACCCAGTACTTA. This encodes CASRVGQGFETQYL.

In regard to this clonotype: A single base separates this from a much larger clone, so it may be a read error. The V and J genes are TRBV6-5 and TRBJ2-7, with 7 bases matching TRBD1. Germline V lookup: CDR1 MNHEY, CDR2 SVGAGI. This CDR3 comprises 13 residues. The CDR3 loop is CASCYRGVCEQYF. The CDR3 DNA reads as TGTGCCAGCTGTTACAGGGGTGTATGCGAGCAGTACTTC.

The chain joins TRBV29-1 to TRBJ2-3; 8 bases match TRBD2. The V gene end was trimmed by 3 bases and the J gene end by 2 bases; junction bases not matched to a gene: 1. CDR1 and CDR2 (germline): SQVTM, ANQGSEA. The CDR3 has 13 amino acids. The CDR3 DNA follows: TGCAGCGTTGATAGCGGGAACACAGATACGCAGTATTTT. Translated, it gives CSVDSGNTDTQYF.

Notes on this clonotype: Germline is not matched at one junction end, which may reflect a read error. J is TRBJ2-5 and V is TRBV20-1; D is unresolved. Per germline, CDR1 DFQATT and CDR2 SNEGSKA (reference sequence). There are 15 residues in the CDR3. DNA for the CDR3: TGCAGTACCAGAGAAGACTGGGGATTCCAAGAGATCCAGTACTTC. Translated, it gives CSTREDWGFQEIQYF.

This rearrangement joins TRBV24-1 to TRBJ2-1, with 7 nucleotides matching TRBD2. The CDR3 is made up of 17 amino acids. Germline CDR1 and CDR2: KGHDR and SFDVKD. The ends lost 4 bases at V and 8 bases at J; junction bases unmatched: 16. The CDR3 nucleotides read TGTGCCACCAGTGAGACTAGCAGGAGGTCCGCAAGCGATGAGCAGTTCTTC. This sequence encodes CATSETSRRSASDEQFF.

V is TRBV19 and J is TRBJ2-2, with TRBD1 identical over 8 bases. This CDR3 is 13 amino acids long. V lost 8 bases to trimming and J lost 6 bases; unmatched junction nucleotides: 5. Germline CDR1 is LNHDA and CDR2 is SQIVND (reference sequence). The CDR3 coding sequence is TGTGCCAGTGACAGGGGAAGCGCCGGGGAGCTGTTTTTT. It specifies CASDRGSAGELFF.

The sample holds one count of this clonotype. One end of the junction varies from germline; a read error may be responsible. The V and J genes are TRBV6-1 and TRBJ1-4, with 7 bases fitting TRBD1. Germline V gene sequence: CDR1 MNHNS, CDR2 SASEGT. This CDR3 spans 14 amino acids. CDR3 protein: CDSKSGDRKEKLFF. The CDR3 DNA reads TGTGACAGCAAATCCGGGGACAGAAAGGAAAAACTGTTTTTT.

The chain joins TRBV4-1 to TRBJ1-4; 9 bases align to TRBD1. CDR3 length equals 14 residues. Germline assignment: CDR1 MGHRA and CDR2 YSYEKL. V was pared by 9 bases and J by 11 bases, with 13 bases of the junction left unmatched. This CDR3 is CASSTGTGRGKLFF. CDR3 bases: TGCGCCAGTAGTACCGGGACAGGGCGTGGGAAACTGTTTTTT.

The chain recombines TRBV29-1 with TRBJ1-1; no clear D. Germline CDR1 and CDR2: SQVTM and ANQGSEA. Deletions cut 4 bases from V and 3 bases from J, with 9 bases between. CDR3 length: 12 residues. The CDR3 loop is CSVAVMDTEAFF. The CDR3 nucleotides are TGCAGCGTTGCGGTCATGGACACTGAAGCTTTCTTT.

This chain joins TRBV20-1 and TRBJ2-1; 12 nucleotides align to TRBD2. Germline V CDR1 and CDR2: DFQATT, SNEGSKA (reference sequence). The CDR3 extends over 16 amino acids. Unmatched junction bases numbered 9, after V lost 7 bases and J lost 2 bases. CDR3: CSVQTSGRRTYNEQFF. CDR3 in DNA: TGCAGTGTTCAGACTAGCGGGAGAAGGACCTACAATGAGCAGTTCTTC.

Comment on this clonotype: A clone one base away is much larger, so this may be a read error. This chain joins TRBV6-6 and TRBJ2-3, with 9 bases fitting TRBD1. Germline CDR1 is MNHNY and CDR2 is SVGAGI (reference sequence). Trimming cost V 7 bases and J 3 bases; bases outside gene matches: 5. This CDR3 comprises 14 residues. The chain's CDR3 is CASIWTGATDTQYF. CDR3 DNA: TGTGCCAGCATTTGGACAGGGGCTACAGATACGCAGTATTTT.

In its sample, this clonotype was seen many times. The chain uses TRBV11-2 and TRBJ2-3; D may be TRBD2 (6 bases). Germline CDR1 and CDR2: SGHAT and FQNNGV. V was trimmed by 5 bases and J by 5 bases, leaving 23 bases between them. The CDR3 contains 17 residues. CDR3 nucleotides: TGTGCCAGCAGCCGAACTGGGACCGCCGGGGGAGGAGATACGCAGTATTTT. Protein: CASSRTGTAGGGDTQYF.

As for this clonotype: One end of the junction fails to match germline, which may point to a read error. CDR3 amino acids: CSTLRQGTGELLF. The CDR3, as DNA: TGCAGTACACTTAGACAGGGGACCGGGGAGCTGTTATTT. The genes are TRBV20-1 and TRBJ2-2; 8 nucleotides agree with TRBD1. Germline V gene data show CDR1 as DFQATT and CDR2 as SNEGSKA (reference sequence). The CDR3 is 13 amino acids.